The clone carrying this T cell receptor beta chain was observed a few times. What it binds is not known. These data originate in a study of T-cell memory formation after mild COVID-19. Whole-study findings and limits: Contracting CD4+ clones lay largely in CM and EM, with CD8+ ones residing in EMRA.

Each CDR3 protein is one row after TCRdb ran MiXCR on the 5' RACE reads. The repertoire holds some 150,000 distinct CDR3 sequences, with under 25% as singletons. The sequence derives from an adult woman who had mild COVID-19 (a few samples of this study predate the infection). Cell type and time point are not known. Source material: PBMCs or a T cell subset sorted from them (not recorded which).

The CDR3 spells CASGLSGLGNEQFF. The CDR3, as DNA: TGTGCTAGTGGTTTGTCGGGACTCGGCAATGAGCAGTTCTTC. The chain employs TRBV12-5 and TRBJ2-1; D possibly corresponds to TRBD2 (6 bases). Trimming took 2 bases from V and 6 from J, leaving 11 bases between them. CDR1 is LGHNT, CDR2 FRNRAP, per germline. The CDR3 has 14 amino acids.